These 2 T cell receptor beta chains came from one sample sequenced in a study of shared clonotypes between healthy human individuals. Sequencing was performed with immunoSEQ multiplex PCR; in TCRdb, only in-frame clones are kept and a portion is missing. This sample has some 2.3 million clones; 93% occur once, and the top ten carry 0.39%. Sample: naive CD4+ T cells from PBMCs. Described subset: CD45RA+ positively selected. The source of these receptors is a man between 18 and 29 years old in good health. Some clones in this sample may be carry-over from other donors' samples.

The J gene is TRBJ1-5, the V gene TRBV7-2; D is uncertain. Germline values: CDR1 SGHTA, CDR2 FQGNSA. CDR3 length: 16 residues. V dropped 5 bases and J dropped 3 bases, with 17 bases sitting between them. The CDR3 coding sequence is TGTGCCAGCAGCGCTAAGGACGGGCTACTCAATCAGCCCCAGCATTTT. This sequence encodes CASSAKDGLLNQPQHF.

V and J are TRBV7-3 and TRBJ2-1, with D unresolved. The length of the CDR3 is 16 residues. The V gene's germline CDR1 is SGHTA and CDR2 FQGTGA. Trimming stripped 5 bases from V and 0 bases from J, with 14 bases between. The CDR3 nucleotides read TGTGCCAGCAGCGAACGCGGACCCATCTCCTACAATGAGCAGTTCTTC. This codes for CASSERGPISYNEQFF.